This T cell receptor (beta chain) was identified in a study of blood T cell repertoires in COVID-19. On the study more broadly: Samples of COVID-19 (acute and convalescent) were obtained from the United States, Italy and Spain.

The V end lost 5 bases, the J end lost 3 bases, and 6 bases lay between the germline ends. This CDR3 is 12 amino acids long. The germline V gene encodes CDR1 MNHEY and CDR2 SMNVEV (reference sequence). As handled by the study authors: Reference gene primer amplification yielded estimated nucleated cell counts. TCRdb keeps only in-frame clones here, not all; method: immunoSEQ multiplex PCR. V and J calls and clone size are those listed in that table; D and trimming were worked out from the DNA. In the table there are about 100,000 clones, around 90% of which are singletons. Sequenced sample: peripheral blood. V and J are TRBV27 and TRBJ2-3, with D possibly matching TRBD2 (5 bases). This TCR came from a man between 65 and 80 years old with acute or convalescent COVID-19. The CDR3 protein is CASSRGTDTQYF. CDR3 bases: TGTGCCAGCAGTCGCGGGACAGATACGCAGTATTTT.